This passage covers 20 T cell receptor beta chains from one sample sequenced in a study of blood T cell repertoires in COVID-19. Profiling relied on immunoSEQ multiplex PCR, and the TCRdb table lists in-frame clones only, not all of them. The sample yields 390,000 or so clones, less than 90% seen once. Source material: PBMCs or T cells enriched from blood (not recorded which). All receptors derive from a woman in her forties or fifties who had recovered from COVID-19.

The chain couples TRBV5-6 to TRBJ2-4; D gene unclear. This CDR3 is 13 amino acids long. Germline CDR1 and CDR2: SGHDT and YYEEEE. V shed 0 bases and J shed 5 bases, with 6 bases lying between them. In DNA form, the CDR3 reads TGTGCCAGCAGCTTGGACATTGAAAACATTCAGTACTTC. Translation: CASSLDIENIQYF.

The rearrangement uses TRBV5-1 and TRBJ1-1; 8 bases map to TRBD1. Trimming cost V 0 bases and J 6 bases; bases outside gene matches: 7. Germline CDR1 SGHRS, CDR2 YFSETQ. The CDR3 sequence is 15 residues long. DNA for the CDR3: TGCGCCAGCAGCTTGGGCACGGACAGGGCCTCTGAAGCTTTCTTT. This gives the protein CASSLGTDRASEAFF.

This chain joins TRBV5-4 and TRBJ1-1; D remains unclear. V was cut by 4 bases and J by 2 bases, with 15 bases left in between. Germline V gives CDR1 SGHNT, CDR2 YYREEE (reference sequence). The CDR3 length is 15 residues. CDR3 in amino acids: CASSQDRVGNTEAFF. CDR3 DNA sequence: TGTGCCAGCAGCCAAGACCGGGTAGGAAACACTGAAGCTTTCTTT. Drawing the rest from reference TRBV5-4 and TRBJ1-1, the complete variable domain is ETGVTQSPTHLIKTRGQQVTLRCSSQSGHNTVSWYQQALGQGPQFIFQYYREEENGRGNFPPRFSGLQFPNYSSELNVNALELDDSALYLCASSQDRVGNTEAFFGQGTRLTVV.

About this clone: One end of the junction fails to match germline, which may point to a read error. The chain combines TRBV6-2 or TRBV6-3 with TRBJ2-7; TRBD2 matches at 7 bases. Germline lookup yields CDR1 MNHEY and CDR2 SVGEGT. The CDR3 is 13 residues long. CDR3 region: CASSYGPSGALDF. The CDR3 DNA follows: TGTGCCAGCAGTTACGGTCCCAGCGGGGCGTTGGACTTC.

This clone was counted a few times. This chain links TRBV12-3 or TRBV12-4 with TRBJ1-2; D is perhaps TRBD1 (5 bases). The CDR3 is made up of 13 amino acids. V was shortened by 0 bases and J by 7 bases, with 9 bases between the two germline ends. The CDR3 loop is CASSLAGGLGYTF. The DNA of the CDR3 is TGTGCCAGCAGTTTAGCGGGGGGACTTGGCTACACCTTC.

This chain connects TRBV7-2 to TRBJ2-1; 10 bases line up with TRBD2. The germline gives CDR1 SGHTA, CDR2 FQGNSA. The CDR3 totals 14 residues. V lost 1 base and J lost 10; bases outside the gene matches: 4. CDR3 loop: CASSLDLAGAEQFF. The CDR3 DNA follows: TGTGCCAGCAGCTTAGATCTAGCGGGGGCCGAGCAGTTCTTC.

The J gene is TRBJ1-4, the V gene TRBV11-2; the D is unclear. This CDR3 has 15 residues. Looked up from germline, CDR1 is SGHAT and CDR2 is FQNNGV. The V and J ends lost 2 bases and 5 bases respectively, with 12 bases between them. The CDR3 nucleotides are TGTGCCAGCAGCTTAACAGACCGTTTCAATGAAAAACTGTTTTTT. Translating it yields CASSLTDRFNEKLFF.

The rearrangement uses TRBV6-5 and TRBJ2-1; 9 bases fit TRBD2. Germline lookup yields CDR1 MNHEY and CDR2 SVGAGI. Germline trimming cut 8 bases from V and 2 bases from J; bases unmatched to any gene: 7. The CDR3 loop spans 15 amino acids. The chain's CDR3 is CASQDKREAYNEQFF. The CDR3 DNA sequence: TGTGCCAGCCAAGATAAGCGGGAGGCCTACAATGAGCAGTTCTTC.

The V gene is TRBV2, the J gene TRBJ1-1; 7 bases are shared with TRBD1. Trimming took 9 bases from V and 0 from J; bases not matched to a gene: 4. CDR3 length equals 13 residues. Germline V gene data show CDR1 as SNHLY and CDR2 as FYNNEI. The DNA of the CDR3 is TGTGCCAGTTCGACAGGGCTGAACACTGAAGCTTTCTTT. Its translation is CASSTGLNTEAFF.

The chain recombines TRBV5-4 with TRBJ2-5; D perhaps matches TRBD1 (5 bases). This CDR3 region has 18 residues. V gave up 2 bases and J gave up 2 bases, with 22 bases separating them. Germline values: CDR1 SGHNT, CDR2 YYREEE (reference sequence). The CDR3 sequence is CASSFAPLVSSGQETQYF. The CDR3 bases are TGTGCCAGCAGCTTTGCACCCTTAGTTTCATCAGGGCAAGAGACCCAGTACTTC.

The chain is built from TRBV28 and TRBJ2-4; weak D call: TRBD1 (6 bases). The V gene's germline CDR1 is MDHEN and CDR2 SYDVKM. Trimming stripped 6 bases from V and 3 bases from J, with 12 bases between. The CDR3 sequence is 14 residues long. CDR3 loop: CASRRQALKNIQYF. In nucleotides, the CDR3 is TGTGCCAGCAGGCGACAGGCACTCAAAAACATTCAGTACTTC. Full variable domain (outside the CDR3, taken from reference TRBV28 and TRBJ2-4): DVKVTQSSRYLVKRTGEKVFLECVQDMDHENMFWYRQDPGLGLRLIYFSYDVKMKEKGDIPEGYSVSREKKERFSLILESASTNQTSMYLCASRRQALKNIQYFGAGTRLSVL.

This clone was found once. The chain joins TRBV5-4 to TRBJ1-6; D unclear. Trimming left V 0 bases short and J 0 bases short, with 10 bases between. Per germline, CDR1 SGHNT and CDR2 YYREEE (reference sequence). CDR3 length equals 17 residues. The CDR3 is CASSLAAASSYNSPLHF. The CDR3 DNA reads as TGTGCCAGCAGCTTGGCGGCGGCGAGCTCCTATAATTCACCCCTCCACTTT. The variable domain in full, with the rest retrieved from reference TRBV5-4 and TRBJ1-6, is ETGVTQSPTHLIKTRGQQVTLRCSSQSGHNTVSWYQQALGQGPQFIFQYYREEENGRGNFPPRFSGLQFPNYSSELNVNALELDDSALYLCASSLAAASSYNSPLHFGNGTRLTVT.

The genes are TRBV15 and TRBJ2-3; the match to TRBD1 covers 9 bases. The CDR3 covers 16 residues. After removal of 4 bases from V and 0 bases from J, the junction contained 5 bases not matched to a gene. Germline V gives CDR1 LNHNV, CDR2 YYDKDF (reference sequence). The CDR3 here is CATSTRTGASTDTQYF. CDR3 sequence (DNA): TGTGCCACCAGCACTCGGACAGGGGCGAGCACAGATACGCAGTATTTT.

The J gene is TRBJ1-1, the V gene TRBV6-6, with 8 bases identical to TRBD1. Per the germline V gene, CDR1 is MNHNY and CDR2 is SVGAGI (reference sequence). The CDR3 is 16 amino acids. After removal of 7 bases from V and 1 base from J, the junction contained 11 bases not matched to a gene. This CDR3 is CASKETGGPWNTEAFF. DNA for the CDR3: TGTGCCAGCAAAGAAACAGGGGGGCCTTGGAACACTGAAGCTTTCTTT.

With regard to this clone: Likely a read error: the CDR3 ends without its conserved phenylalanine or tryptophan. Because the CDR3's place on the DNA is in doubt, the DNA is left out and the CDR3 is given as listed by TCRdb. This rearrangement joins TRBV20-1 to TRBJ2-7; the D call TRBD2 from the table was never checked on the DNA. The CDR3 length equals 12 residues, ends included. Germline CDR1 and CDR2: DFQATT and SNEGSKA (reference sequence). CDR3 residues: CSASFGQAGVYI.

For the CDR3, the DNA is TGTGCCAGCAGCTTAGCGCTGGCAGCGGATGGCTACACCTTC. This gives the protein CASSLALAADGYTF. The gene calls are TRBV7-2 and TRBJ1-2; D remains ambiguous. Germline V gene sequence: CDR1 SGHTA, CDR2 FQGNSA. This CDR3 is 14 amino acids long. V lost 0 bases and J 6 bases, leaving 11 bases between the germline ends.

The V and J genes are TRBV7-8 and TRBJ2-5; D is unclear. The germline gives CDR1 SGHVS, CDR2 FQNEAQ. Trimming took off 4 bases at V and 7 bases at J, with 10 bases between the two ends. CDR3 length equals 12 residues. The DNA of the CDR3 is TGTGCCAGCAGCTCCCTCGTTCCGACCCAGTACTTC. Its protein product is CASSSLVPTQYF.

The rearrangement uses TRBV7-2 and TRBJ1-2; a weak D match, TRBD1 (5 bases). The CDR3 has 13 residues. Germline V gene lookup returns CDR1 SGHTA and CDR2 FQGNSA. Trimming removed 2 bases at V and 8 bases at J, with 12 bases between. CDR3 sequence: CASSLQTAGGYTF. The CDR3, as DNA: TGTGCCAGCAGCTTACAGACAGCTGGGGGCTACACCTTC. The full variable domain, with the rest looked up from reference TRBV7-2 and TRBJ1-2, is GAGVSQSPSNKVTEKGKDVELRCDPISGHTALYWYRQSLGQGLEFLIYFQGNSAPDKSGLPSDRFSAERTGGSVSTLTIQRTQQEDSAVYLCASSLQTAGGYTFGSGTRLTVV.

The CDR3 DNA reads TGTGCCAGCAGTTATTCGGCACAGGGGGCAAGCTCCTACGAGCAGTACTTC. Translated, it gives CASSYSAQGASSYEQYF. The chain carries TRBV6-2 or TRBV6-3 and TRBJ2-7; 9 bases line up with TRBD1. Unmatched junction bases numbered 9, after V lost 3 bases and J lost 0 bases. Germline lookup yields CDR1 MNHEY and CDR2 SVGEGT. The CDR3 runs to 17 residues.

DNA of the CDR3: TGTGCCAGCAGTCGGACCGTGGGGGGACTCCCCTACGAGCAGTACTTC. Protein sequence: CASSRTVGGLPYEQYF. The V call is TRBV28, the J call TRBJ2-7; perhaps TRBD2 as D (6 bases). The V end was cut by 5 bases, the J end by 2 bases, with 19 bases between. The CDR3 runs 16 residues. The germline V gene has CDR1 MDHEN and CDR2 SYDVKM.